The sequence of this T cell receptor beta chain was determined in a study of blood T cell dynamics during melanoma immunotherapy. Germline CDR1 SGDLS, CDR2 YYNGEE. Trimming removed 4 bases from V and 3 bases from J; junction bases left unmatched: 9. The CDR3 loop spans 16 amino acids. Data came from immunoSEQ multiplex PCR; TCRdb stores just in-frame clones and leaves some out. The sample comprises roughly 22,000 clones, roughly 89% of which are singletons, and 4.6% rests with the top ten. Time point indicated: pre-treatment baseline. The sample here was blood, taken from a patient treated with checkpoint blockade. The origin of this receptor is a human donor with melanoma. The V and J genes are TRBV9 and TRBJ2-1; 8 bases agree with TRBD2. The CDR3 loop reads CASSPSSGRFYNEQFF. In DNA form, the CDR3 reads TGTGCCAGCAGCCCCTCTAGCGGGCGCTTCTACAATGAGCAGTTCTTC.